This entry lists 20 T cell receptor beta chains sequenced from one sample in a study of HIV-infected children after antiretroviral therapy interruption (dated by TCRdb to about 2019). The library was prepared using 3' RACE. Instrument used: Illumina MiSeq. To correct PCR amplification bias, TCR libraries were generated from RNA with a 3' RACE protocol that used unique molecular identifiers. The public reads were reanalyzed by TCRdb: fastp trimming at Q25, MiXCR alignment, in-frame beta chains only. Rows are combined by CDR3 protein, so each entry shows the most common genes and DNA. Counted in this sample were more than 85,000 distinct CDR3 sequences; approximately 6.9% of them appeared once. Of the sample, more than 0.95% falls within the top ten clones. The intended sense of this specimen's treatment or condition label: PENTA 11 planned treatment interruption arm or continuous ART arm. Sequencing used CD45RA+ CD4+ T cells from PBMCs, pooled from several time points, obtained from a donor given antiretroviral therapy, either interrupted or continuous. The sample's cell subset or site, from its label and the paper: naive CD4+ CD45RA+ CD45RO- T cells. These receptors all come from a pool of human donors with HIV.

This clonotype was counted at least ten times. This chain joins TRBV19 and TRBJ1-1; D call uncertain. Germline CDR1 LNHDA, CDR2 SQIVND (reference sequence). Trimming left V 5 bases short and J 0 bases short, with 7 bases between. The CDR3 covers 13 residues. The CDR3: CASSESMNTEAFF. As DNA, the CDR3 is TGTGCCAGTAGTGAAAGTATGAACACTGAAGCTTTCTTT.

This clonotype was recorded at least ten times. The chain links TRBV4-1 to TRBJ2-1, with 7 bases identical to TRBD2. With 1 base clipped from V and 4 bases from J, the junction kept 7 bases outside the gene matches. Germline V lookup: CDR1 MGHRA, CDR2 YSYEKL. The CDR3 length is 16 residues. The CDR3 sequence is CASSQVGLPIYNEQFF. CDR3 nucleotides: TGCGCCAGCAGCCAAGTGGGACTACCAATTTACAATGAGCAGTTCTTC.

By sample fraction, this clonotype is medium-sized. The rearrangement joins TRBV28 to TRBJ1-5; D is unresolved. The V gene's germline CDR1 is MDHEN and CDR2 SYDVKM. Trimming took off 4 bases at V and 11 bases at J, with 15 bases between the two ends. This CDR3 contains 13 residues. For the CDR3, the DNA is TGTGCCAGCAGTTCGGGTCGTGATCAATCCCAGCATTTT. Protein: CASSSGRDQSQHF.

The V call is TRBV7-2, the J call TRBJ2-5; 10 nucleotides agree with TRBD1. Germline loops: CDR1 SGHTA, CDR2 FQGNSA. V lost 4 bases to trimming and J lost 10 bases; unmatched junction nucleotides: 3. The CDR3 is 12 residues long. CDR3 amino acids: CASSSRTGGQYF. CDR3 DNA: TGTGCCAGCAGCTCAAGGACAGGGGGCCAGTACTTC.

This clonotype appeared a few times. This chain joins TRBV27 and TRBJ2-4; 7 bases are shared with TRBD1. CDR3 length equals 15 residues. Germline values: CDR1 MNHEY, CDR2 SMNVEV (reference sequence). V lost 5 bases and J lost 4; bases outside the gene matches: 8. The CDR3 bases are TGTGCCAGCAGTGCCACCGGGACAGAGAAAAACATTCAGTACTTC. Its protein product is CASSATGTEKNIQYF.

J is TRBJ1-5 and V is TRBV9; D uncertain. Germline loops: CDR1 SGDLS, CDR2 YYNGEE. This CDR3 has 15 residues. The V and J ends lost 0 bases and 3 bases respectively, with 10 bases between them. CDR3 residues: CASSVGPIPNQPQHF. The CDR3 DNA reads as TGTGCCAGCAGCGTAGGACCGATTCCCAATCAGCCCCAGCATTTT.

This clonotype was seen more than once but under ten times. The genes are TRBV5-5 and TRBJ1-5, with a tentative D call TRBD1 (5 bases). The length of the CDR3 is 16 residues. Germline V gene data show CDR1 as SGHKS and CDR2 as YYEKEE (reference sequence). V was trimmed by 0 bases and J by 2 bases, leaving 12 bases between them. The CDR3 DNA reads TGTGCCAGCAGCTTGGGCTCAGGGTTGGGCAATCAGCCCCAGCATTTT. It translates to CASSLGSGLGNQPQHF.

This clonotype showed up many times. The rearrangement joins TRBV20-1 to TRBJ2-7; TRBD1 matches at 8 bases. The CDR3 length is 15 residues. V was pared by 2 bases and J by 0 bases, with 6 bases of the junction left unmatched. CDR1 is DFQATT, CDR2 SNEGSKA, per germline (reference sequence). CDR3 coding DNA: TGCAGTGCTAGACTCCGGGACAGGAGCTCCTACGAGCAGTACTTC. This codes for CSARLRDRSSYEQYF.

This clonotype has a handful of counts. The chain has TRBV2 and TRBJ1-5, with D unresolved. CDR1 and CDR2 from the germline V gene are SNHLY and FYNNEI. The CDR3 length is 14 residues. Trimming took off 1 base at V and 6 bases at J, with 10 bases between the two ends. The CDR3 loop reads CASSEGQAGQPQHF. The CDR3 DNA is TGTGCCAGCAGTGAAGGGCAAGCTGGTCAGCCCCAGCATTTT.

In its sample, this clonotype was seen many times. The chain is built from TRBV5-1 and TRBJ2-1; 7 bases agree with TRBD1. The CDR3 has 15 amino acids. Unmatched junction bases numbered 6, after V lost 4 bases and J lost 2 bases. CDR1 and CDR2 (germline): SGHRS, YFSETQ. This CDR3 reads CASSGPGTAYNEQFF. The CDR3 DNA sequence: TGCGCCAGCAGCGGCCCCGGGACAGCCTACAATGAGCAGTTCTTC. The full variable domain, its missing parts supplied by reference TRBV5-1 and TRBJ2-1, is KAGVTQTPRYLIKTRGQQVTLSCSPISGHRSVSWYQQTPGQGLQFLFEYFSETQRNKGNFPGRFSGRQFSNSRSEMNVSTLELGDSALYLCASSGPGTAYNEQFFGPGTRLTVL.

This chain joins TRBV19 and TRBJ2-7; 7 positions agree with TRBD1. CDR1 is LNHDA, CDR2 SQIVND, per germline (reference sequence). The length of the CDR3 is 14 residues. DNA for the CDR3: TGTACCAATAGTGAAAGGGGGCGTAACTACGAGCAGTACTTC. Its protein product is CTNSERGRNYEQYF.

This clonotype has more than one count but fewer than ten. The chain joins TRBV15 to TRBJ1-2; D unclear. CDR1 LNHNV and CDR2 YYDKDF come from the germline V gene (reference sequence). V shed 5 bases and J shed 6 bases, with 10 bases lying between them. This CDR3 spans 12 amino acids. The CDR3 is CATSGRQHGYTF. CDR3 nucleotides: TGTGCCACCAGCGGAAGACAACATGGCTACACCTTC.

The rearrangement links TRBV21-1 to TRBJ1-5; the table calls TRBD1, which could not be checked here. TRBV21-1 is flagged as a pseudogene. The CDR3 contains 16 residues. The CDR3 sequence is CASSAPHRQPGQPQHF. The CDR3 DNA is TGTGCCAGCAGCGCACCTCACAGGCAACCGGGTCAGCCCCAGCATTTT.

The chain joins TRBV12-3 or TRBV12-4 to TRBJ1-4, with D hard to call. V dropped 9 bases and J dropped 5 bases, with 7 bases sitting between them. The CDR3 consists of 11 residues. DNA of the CDR3: TGTGCCAGTGGGATGAATGAAAAACTGTTTTTT. Its translation: CASGMNEKLFF.

This clonotype appeared many times. This chain uses TRBV20-1 with TRBJ2-7; no definite D call. Germline CDR1 reads DFQATT; CDR2 reads SNEGSKA (reference sequence). V shed 1 base and J shed 4 bases, with 8 bases lying between them. This CDR3 is 12 amino acids long. The CDR3 region has the DNA TGCAGTGCTAGAGGCCAGAATTACGAGCAGTACTTC. Translation: CSARGQNYEQYF.

This clonotype was seen at least ten times. The chain uses TRBV2 and TRBJ1-5; unclear D gene. CDR3 length: 11 residues. Deletions cut 6 bases from V and 10 bases from J, with 10 bases between. CDR1 and CDR2 (germline): SNHLY, FYNNEI. CDR3 region: CASSLREPQHF. The CDR3 nucleotides are TGTGCCAGCAGCCTAAGGGAACCCCAGCATTTT.

The CDR3 bases are TGTGCCAGCAGCGCAGAACAGGGGCGGAACATTCAGTACTTC. It codes for CASSAEQGRNIQYF. The rearrangement uses TRBV9 and TRBJ2-4; 7 bases agree with TRBD1. Germline values: CDR1 SGDLS, CDR2 YYNGEE. The V gene end was trimmed by 3 bases and the J gene end by 7 bases; junction bases not matched to a gene: 7. The CDR3 covers 14 residues.

Regarding this clonotype: This may be a read error: a much more frequent sequence differs by one nucleotide. This chain joins TRBV11-2 and TRBJ2-7; 7 bases match TRBD2. CDR3 size: 14 residues. Losses at the gene ends were 7 bases for V and 4 bases for J; bases not matched to a gene: 10. CDR1 is SGHAT, CDR2 FQNNGV, per germline. For the CDR3, the DNA is TGTGCCAGCAACTTCGGACTAGTGGGTTACGAGCAGTACTTC. Its protein is CASNFGLVGYEQYF.

This clonotype was seen a few times. This chain links TRBV6-2 or TRBV6-3 with TRBJ1-2; TRBD1 matches 8 bases. The germline V gene encodes CDR1 MNHEY and CDR2 SVGEGT. The length of the CDR3 is 14 residues. Trimming removed 5 bases from V and 4 bases from J; junction bases left unmatched: 6. The chain's CDR3 is CASSKGDRTYGYTF. The CDR3 DNA is TGTGCCAGCAGTAAGGGGGACAGGACCTATGGCTACACCTTC.

This clonotype was detected many times. The CDR3 DNA reads TGTGCCATCAGCCCCGGGGGGTCCTTGCCTAATGAGCAGTTCTTC. Protein product: CAISPGGSLPNEQFF. The rearrangement uses TRBV10-3 and TRBJ2-1; 7 nucleotides agree with TRBD2. The V gene's germline CDR1 is ENHRY and CDR2 SYGVKD. V gave up 6 bases and J gave up 7 bases; unmatched junction bases: 12. The CDR3 runs 15 residues.